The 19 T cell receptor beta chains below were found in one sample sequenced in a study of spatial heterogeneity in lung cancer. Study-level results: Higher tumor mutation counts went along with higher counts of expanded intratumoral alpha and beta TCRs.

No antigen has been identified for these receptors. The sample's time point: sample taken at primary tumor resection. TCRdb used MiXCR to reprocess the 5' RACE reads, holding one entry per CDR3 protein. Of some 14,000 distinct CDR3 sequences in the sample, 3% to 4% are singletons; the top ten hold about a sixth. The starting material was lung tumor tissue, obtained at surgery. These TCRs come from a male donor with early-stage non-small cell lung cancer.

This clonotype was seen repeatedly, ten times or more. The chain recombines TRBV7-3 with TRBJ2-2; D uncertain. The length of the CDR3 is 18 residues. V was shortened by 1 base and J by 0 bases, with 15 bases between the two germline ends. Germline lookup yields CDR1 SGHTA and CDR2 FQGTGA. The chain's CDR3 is CASSLKSGFFANTGELFF. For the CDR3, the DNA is TGTGCCAGCAGCTTAAAGTCCGGATTTTTCGCGAACACCGGGGAGCTGTTTTTT.

Here the CDR3 reads CASSQDGQGVSDTQYF. CDR3 nucleotide sequence: TGCGCCAGCAGCCAGGACGGGCAGGGAGTGAGTGATACGCAGTATTTT. This rearrangement joins TRBV4-3 to TRBJ2-3; D might be TRBD1 or TRBD2, each matching 5 bases. The CDR3 has 16 amino acids. Germline V gives CDR1 LGHNA, CDR2 YSLEER. V was clipped by 3 bases and J by 6 bases, with 19 bases between them.

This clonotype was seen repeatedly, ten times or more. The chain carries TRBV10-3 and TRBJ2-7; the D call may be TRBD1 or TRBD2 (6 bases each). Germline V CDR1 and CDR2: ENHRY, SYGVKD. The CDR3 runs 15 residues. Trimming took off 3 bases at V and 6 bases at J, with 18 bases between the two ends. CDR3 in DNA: TGTGCCATCAGTGATTCGGGGGCGGCCTCTCTCGAGCAGTACTTC. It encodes CAISDSGAASLEQYF.

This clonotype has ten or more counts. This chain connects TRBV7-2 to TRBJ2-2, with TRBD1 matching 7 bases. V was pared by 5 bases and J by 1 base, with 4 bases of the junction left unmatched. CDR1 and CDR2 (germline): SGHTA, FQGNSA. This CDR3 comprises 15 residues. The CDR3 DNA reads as TGTGCCAGCAGCGCAGGGACAGTGAACACCGGGGAGCTGTTTTTT. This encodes CASSAGTVNTGELFF.

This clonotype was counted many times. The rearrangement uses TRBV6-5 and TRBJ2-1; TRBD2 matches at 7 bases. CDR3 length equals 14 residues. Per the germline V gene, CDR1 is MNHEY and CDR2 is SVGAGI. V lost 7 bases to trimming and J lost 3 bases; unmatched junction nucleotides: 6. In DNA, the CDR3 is TGTGCCAGCATAGGCGGGGGTAACTACAATGAGCAGTTCTTC. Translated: CASIGGGNYNEQFF.

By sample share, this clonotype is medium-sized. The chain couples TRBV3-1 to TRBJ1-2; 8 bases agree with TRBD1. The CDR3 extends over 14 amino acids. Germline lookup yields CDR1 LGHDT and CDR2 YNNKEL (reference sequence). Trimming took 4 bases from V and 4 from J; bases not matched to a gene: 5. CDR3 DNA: TGTGCCAGCAGCCCACAGACAGGGGTCTATGGCTACACCTTC. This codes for CASSPQTGVYGYTF.

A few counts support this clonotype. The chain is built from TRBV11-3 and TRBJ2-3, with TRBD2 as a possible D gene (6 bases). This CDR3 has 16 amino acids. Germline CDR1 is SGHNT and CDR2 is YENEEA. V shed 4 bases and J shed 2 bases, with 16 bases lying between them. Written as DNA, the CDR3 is TGTGCCAGCAGCTCCCGACCCTGGACTAACACAGATACGCAGTATTTT. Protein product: CASSSRPWTNTDTQYF.

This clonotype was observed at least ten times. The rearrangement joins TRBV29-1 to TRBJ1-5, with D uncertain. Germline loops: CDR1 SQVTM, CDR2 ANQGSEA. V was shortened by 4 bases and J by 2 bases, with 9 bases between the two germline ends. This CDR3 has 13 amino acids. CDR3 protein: CSVGNIGNQPQHF. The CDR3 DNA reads TGCAGCGTTGGTAACATAGGCAATCAGCCCCAGCATTTT. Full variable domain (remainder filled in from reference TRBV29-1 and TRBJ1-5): SAVISQKPSRDICQRGTSLTIQCQVDSQVTMMFWYRQQPGQSLTLIATANQGSEATYESGFVIDKFPISRPNLTFSTLTVSNMSPEDSSIYLCSVGNIGNQPQHFGDGTRLSIL.

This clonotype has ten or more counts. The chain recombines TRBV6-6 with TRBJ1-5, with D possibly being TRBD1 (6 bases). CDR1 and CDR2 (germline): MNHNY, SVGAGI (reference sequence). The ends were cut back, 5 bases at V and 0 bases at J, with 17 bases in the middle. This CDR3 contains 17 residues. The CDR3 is CASSPRRGGYSNQPQHF. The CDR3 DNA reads TGTGCCAGCAGTCCCAGGAGGGGGGGATATAGCAATCAGCCCCAGCATTTT.

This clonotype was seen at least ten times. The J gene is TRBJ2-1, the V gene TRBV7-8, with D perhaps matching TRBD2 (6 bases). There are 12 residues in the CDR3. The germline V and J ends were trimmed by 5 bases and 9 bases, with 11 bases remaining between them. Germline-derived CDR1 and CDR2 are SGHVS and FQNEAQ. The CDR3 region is CASSLTSGEQFF. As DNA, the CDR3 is TGTGCCAGCAGCCTGACTAGTGGTGAGCAGTTCTTC.

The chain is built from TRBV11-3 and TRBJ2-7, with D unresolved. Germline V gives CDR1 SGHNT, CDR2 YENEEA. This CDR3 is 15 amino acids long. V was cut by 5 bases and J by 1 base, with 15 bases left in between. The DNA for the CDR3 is TGTGCCAGCAGCGTAGTGGACGGTGGTTCCTACGAGCAGTACTTC. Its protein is CASSVVDGGSYEQYF.

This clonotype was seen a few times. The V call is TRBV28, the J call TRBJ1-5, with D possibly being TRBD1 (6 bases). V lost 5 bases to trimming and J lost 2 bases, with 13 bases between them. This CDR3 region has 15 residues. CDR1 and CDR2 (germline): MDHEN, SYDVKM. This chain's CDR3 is CASSLGGGRNQPQHF. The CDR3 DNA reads TGTGCCAGCAGTCTGGGCGGGGGCCGCAATCAGCCCCAGCATTTT.

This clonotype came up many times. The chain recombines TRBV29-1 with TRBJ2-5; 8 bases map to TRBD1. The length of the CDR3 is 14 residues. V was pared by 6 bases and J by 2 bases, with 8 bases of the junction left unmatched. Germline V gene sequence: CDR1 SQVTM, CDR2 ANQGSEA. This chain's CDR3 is CSVATGARQETQYF. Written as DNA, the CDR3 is TGCAGCGTAGCGACAGGGGCCCGACAAGAGACCCAGTACTTC.

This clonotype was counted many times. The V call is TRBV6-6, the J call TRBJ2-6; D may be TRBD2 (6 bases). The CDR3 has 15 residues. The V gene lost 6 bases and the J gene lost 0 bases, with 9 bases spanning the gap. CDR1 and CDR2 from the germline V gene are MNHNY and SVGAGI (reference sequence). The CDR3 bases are TGTGCCAGCAGCCGGGGGTTCTCTGGGGCCAACGTCCTGACTTTC. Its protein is CASSRGFSGANVLTF.

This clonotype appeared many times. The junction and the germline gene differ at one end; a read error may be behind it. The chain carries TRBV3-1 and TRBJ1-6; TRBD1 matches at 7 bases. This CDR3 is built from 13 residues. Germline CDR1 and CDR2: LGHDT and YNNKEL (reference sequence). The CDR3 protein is CAGSPGQESPLHF. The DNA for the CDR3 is TGTGCCGGCAGCCCAGGACAGGAGTCACCCCTCCACTTT.

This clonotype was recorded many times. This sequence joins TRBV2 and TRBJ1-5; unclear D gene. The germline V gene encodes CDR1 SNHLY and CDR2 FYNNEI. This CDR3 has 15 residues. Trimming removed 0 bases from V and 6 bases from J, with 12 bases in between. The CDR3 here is CASSEARFWGQPQHF. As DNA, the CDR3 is TGTGCCAGCAGTGAAGCGCGGTTTTGGGGTCAGCCCCAGCATTTT.

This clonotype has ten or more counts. The CDR3, as DNA: TGTGCCAGTCGGGGGCTAAAGAGCTTCAATCAGCCCCAGCATTTT. It encodes CASRGLKSFNQPQHF. This chain joins TRBV19 and TRBJ1-5, with D maybe TRBD1 (6 bases). The CDR3 totals 15 residues. V was trimmed by 8 bases and J by 3 bases, leaving 17 bases between them. Germline CDR1 LNHDA, CDR2 SQIVND (reference sequence).

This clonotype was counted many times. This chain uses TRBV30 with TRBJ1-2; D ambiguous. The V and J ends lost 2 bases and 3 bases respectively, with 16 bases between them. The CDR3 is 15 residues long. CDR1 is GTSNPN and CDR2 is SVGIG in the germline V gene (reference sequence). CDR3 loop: CAWSLDSFYHYGYTF. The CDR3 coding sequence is TGTGCCTGGAGTTTGGATAGTTTCTACCACTATGGCTACACCTTC.

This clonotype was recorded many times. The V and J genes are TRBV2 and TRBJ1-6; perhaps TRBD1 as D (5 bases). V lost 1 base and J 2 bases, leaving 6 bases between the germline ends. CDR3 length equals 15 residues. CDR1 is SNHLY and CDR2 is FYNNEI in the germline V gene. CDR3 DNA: TGTGCCAGCAGTGAAGGAGGGGCCTATAATTCACCCCTCCACTTT. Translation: CASSEGGAYNSPLHF.